A single sample is the source of the 25 T cell receptor beta chains below, sequenced in a study of T cell responses to AZD1222 COVID-19 vaccine. Data came from immunoSEQ multiplex PCR; TCRdb stores just in-frame clones and leaves some out. The repertoire includes roughly 150,000 clones, about 92% of them detected once, and around 5.4% sits in the top ten. The starting material was peripheral blood, obtained on day 0 of AZD1222 vaccination. Receptor source: an adult in good health.

V usage is TRBV7-6 and J usage is TRBJ2-1, with 10 bases fitting TRBD2. This CDR3 region has 15 residues. Losses at the gene ends were 5 bases for V and 3 bases for J; bases not matched to a gene: 4. Germline V gene lookup returns CDR1 SGHVS and CDR2 FNYEAQ. CDR3 bases: TGTGCCAGCAGCCCGGGACTAGCGAGCTACAATGAGCAGTTCTTC. Residues: CASSPGLASYNEQFF.

This rearrangement joins TRBV18 to TRBJ1-1, with D possibly being TRBD1 (5 bases). V lost 5 bases and J lost 1, with 8 bases in between. Germline V gene sequence: CDR1 KGHSH, CDR2 LQKENI. The length of the CDR3 is 13 residues. The CDR3 bases are TGTGCCAGCTCAAAGACAGAGAACACTGAAGCTTTCTTT. It codes for CASSKTENTEAFF.

The chain employs TRBV30 and TRBJ1-1; 8 bases match TRBD1. The CDR3 is made up of 13 amino acids. CDR1 and CDR2 from the germline V gene are GTSNPN and SVGIG (reference sequence). The V segment lost 6 bases and the J segment 5 bases; nucleotides outside the gene matches: 8. CDR3: CACSGGARTEAFF. In DNA, the CDR3 is TGTGCCTGTTCAGGGGGCGCAAGGACTGAAGCTTTCTTT. The variable domain in full, completed from reference TRBV30 and TRBJ1-1, reads SQTIHQWPATLVQPVGSPLSLECTVEGTSNPNLYWYRQAAGRGLQLLFYSVGIGQISSEVPQNLSASRPQDRQFILSSKKLLLSDSGFYLCACSGGARTEAFFGQGTRLTVV.

V gene TRBV30 combines with J gene TRBJ1-6; TRBD1 is a possible D gene (5 bases). The CDR3 spans 13 residues. The V gene lost 2 bases and the J gene lost 8 bases, with 10 bases spanning the gap. Per the germline V gene, CDR1 is GTSNPN and CDR2 is SVGIG (reference sequence). CDR3: CAWSTARDSPLHF. The CDR3 DNA reads TGTGCCTGGAGTACCGCCAGGGATTCACCCCTCCACTTT.

This clone was recorded only once. The chain couples TRBV12-3 or TRBV12-4 to TRBJ1-6; no clear D gene. Trimming stripped 0 bases from V and 8 bases from J, with 5 bases between. The CDR3 is 13 amino acids. The CDR3 is CASSLAYHSPLHF. For the CDR3, the DNA is TGTGCCAGCAGTTTAGCATATCATTCACCCCTCCACTTT.

This sequence joins TRBV18 and TRBJ2-4; no clear D gene. V was trimmed by 5 bases and J by 1 base, leaving 12 bases between them. The CDR3 extends over 15 amino acids. Germline CDR1 and CDR2: KGHSH and LQKENI. The CDR3 DNA sequence: TGTGCCAGCTCATCGGCTTCAGGTGCCAAAAACATTCAGTACTTC. Protein product: CASSSASGAKNIQYF.

The CDR3 nucleotides read TGTGCCAGCAGTTACTCGGGGATGATTGTACAGGCCGAGCAGTACTTC. Translating gives CASSYSGMIVQAEQYF. V is TRBV6-5 and J is TRBJ2-7; D possibly corresponds to TRBD1 (5 bases). CDR3 size: 16 residues. V dropped 0 bases and J dropped 6 bases, with 18 bases sitting between them. Germline CDR1 reads MNHEY; CDR2 reads SVGAGI.

This clone was seen a few times. This chain joins TRBV7-9 and TRBJ2-7; 8 bases match TRBD1. Germline assignment: CDR1 SEHNR and CDR2 FQNEAQ (reference sequence). Germline trimming cut 6 bases from V and 2 bases from J; bases unmatched to any gene: 15. CDR3 length: 17 residues. The CDR3 loop reads CASSFRTGLLEAYEQYF. Written as DNA, the CDR3 is TGTGCCAGCAGTTTCCGGACAGGGCTACTCGAAGCCTACGAGCAGTACTTC.

This CDR3 is CASSRLPAGRTNEQYF. Written as DNA, the CDR3 is TGTGCCAGCAGCCGCCTCCCCGCGGGGAGAACTAACGAGCAGTACTTC. This rearrangement joins TRBV3-1 (or the pseudogene TRBV3-2) to TRBJ2-7, with D perhaps matching TRBD2 (6 bases). Trimming removed 4 bases at V and 5 bases at J, with 21 bases between. Germline V lookup: CDR1 LGHDT, CDR2 YNNKEL (reference sequence). This CDR3 contains 16 residues.

This clone has just one count. The chain combines TRBV5-1 with TRBJ1-5, with a tentative D call TRBD1 (5 bases). The CDR3 consists of 16 residues. Trimming removed 0 bases at V and 0 bases at J, with 10 bases between. Germline V CDR1 and CDR2: SGHRS, YFSETQ. The CDR3 reads CASSLDGGYSNQPQHF. CDR3 DNA sequence: TGCGCCAGCAGCTTGGACGGGGGATATAGCAATCAGCCCCAGCATTTT.

In DNA, the CDR3 is TGCAGTGCTAGTTCAATAGGAGCGAACCCTAACTATGGCTACACCTTC. Protein: CSASSIGANPNYGYTF. The chain combines TRBV20-1 with TRBJ1-2, with D unresolved. The germline gives CDR1 DFQATT, CDR2 SNEGSKA (reference sequence). Trimming pared 3 bases from V and 0 bases from J, leaving 17 bases between. The CDR3 covers 16 residues.

The gene calls are TRBV4-2 and TRBJ2-5, with D maybe TRBD1 (6 bases). Per germline, CDR1 LGHNA and CDR2 YNFKEQ. This CDR3 region has 13 residues. Trimming left V 3 bases short and J 7 bases short, with 12 bases between. The CDR3 spells CASSQDSLGTQYF. The CDR3, as DNA: TGTGCCAGCAGCCAGGACAGTTTGGGGACCCAGTACTTC.

This rearrangement joins TRBV6-5 to TRBJ2-7, with D hard to call. Trimming left V 3 bases short and J 2 bases short, with 11 bases between. The CDR3 loop spans 14 amino acids. From germline, CDR1 is MNHEY and CDR2 SVGAGI. CDR3 nucleotide sequence: TGTGCCAGCAGTTATTTATCAGGAACCTACGAGCAGTACTTC. Protein product: CASSYLSGTYEQYF.

The chain uses TRBV10-3 and TRBJ2-7; 12 positions match TRBD1. Trimming took 4 bases from V and 7 from J; bases not matched to a gene: 8. The germline gives CDR1 ENHRY, CDR2 SYGVKD. The CDR3 is 15 residues long. As DNA, the CDR3 is TGTGCCATCAGTGCTTCCGGGACAGGGGGCGGAGAGCAGTACTTC. Amino acid sequence: CAISASGTGGGEQYF.

The J gene is TRBJ1-2, the V gene TRBV7-9; D call uncertain. Trimming took off 5 bases at V and 8 bases at J, with 12 bases between the two ends. The CDR3 runs 12 residues. CDR1 is SEHNR, CDR2 FQNEAQ, per germline (reference sequence). The CDR3 nucleotides are TGTGCCAGCAGCGACACCGGGAACGGCTACACCTTC. Protein sequence: CASSDTGNGYTF. The complete variable domain, with remaining parts taken from reference TRBV7-9 and TRBJ1-2, reads DTGVSQNPRHKITKRGQNVTFRCDPISEHNRLYWYRQTLGQGPEFLTYFQNEAQLEKSRLLSDRFSAERPKGSFSTLEIQRTEQGDSAMYLCASSDTGNGYTFGSGTRLTVV.

This chain connects TRBV29-1 to TRBJ1-2, with a weak D call TRBD1 (5 bases). V lost 3 bases, J lost 7 bases, and 9 bases lay in between. Germline V lookup: CDR1 SQVTM, CDR2 ANQGSEA. The CDR3 runs 11 residues. The CDR3: CSVDGGGGYTF. In DNA form, the CDR3 reads TGCAGCGTTGATGGGGGAGGTGGCTACACCTTC.

The chain joins TRBV5-1 to TRBJ2-7; 7 bases line up with TRBD1. CDR1 is SGHRS, CDR2 YFSETQ, per germline. Trimming took 4 bases from V and 5 from J; bases not matched to a gene: 12. This CDR3 has 15 residues. CDR3 bases: TGCGCCAGCAGCGGAACAGGGGCTCCGGATGACGAGCAGTACTTC. Translation gives CASSGTGAPDDEQYF.

In this sample, this clone turned up once. Other DNA sequences in this sample translate to the same CDR3. The chain links TRBV11-2 to TRBJ2-1; 10 nucleotides align to TRBD2. V shed 5 bases and J 4 bases; nucleotides not matched to a gene: 2. This CDR3 contains 14 residues. Germline lookup yields CDR1 SGHAT and CDR2 FQNNGV. The CDR3: CASSLTSGYNEQFF. The CDR3 nucleotides are TGTGCCAGCAGCCTGACTAGCGGGTACAATGAGCAGTTCTTC.

The chain has TRBV3-1 (or the pseudogene TRBV3-2) and TRBJ1-1, with 8 bases lining up with TRBD1. CDR1 LGHDT and CDR2 YNNKEL come from the germline V gene (reference sequence). V dropped 0 bases and J dropped 3; count of bases not matched to a gene: 6. CDR3 length equals 16 residues. DNA of the CDR3: TGTGCCAGCAGCCAAGATGGGCACAGGGGGGACACTGAAGCTTTCTTT. It encodes CASSQDGHRGDTEAFF.

The CDR3 sequence is CASSPTGSPSYEQYF. The CDR3 DNA reads TGCGCCAGCAGTCCAACAGGGTCGCCATCCTACGAGCAGTACTTC. The chain has TRBV10-1 and TRBJ2-7; D possibly corresponds to TRBD1 (6 bases). CDR3 length: 15 residues. Trimming removed 5 bases from V and 1 base from J, with 15 bases in between. In germline, CDR1 is WNHNN, CDR2 SYGVQD (reference sequence).

This sequence joins TRBV2 and TRBJ2-3, with 7 bases lining up with TRBD2. There are 14 residues in the CDR3. Germline V gene lookup returns CDR1 SNHLY and CDR2 FYNNEI. The V gene end was trimmed by 4 bases and the J gene end by 1 base; junction bases not matched to a gene: 2. The CDR3 region is CASSVRGGTDTQYF. CDR3 coding DNA: TGTGCCAGCAGTGTACGGGGGGGCACAGATACGCAGTATTTT.

This clone was observed a single time. The chain carries TRBV19 and TRBJ2-4, with 9 nucleotides matching TRBD2. Trimming took 5 bases from V and 6 from J; bases not matched to a gene: 8. The CDR3 covers 15 residues. Germline V CDR1 and CDR2: LNHDA, SQIVND (reference sequence). DNA for the CDR3: TGTGCCAGTAGTTCCACCTATAGCGGGGGAAACATTCAGTACTTC. Encoded protein: CASSSTYSGGNIQYF.

The V gene is TRBV28, the J gene TRBJ1-2; D gene ambiguous. Trimming cost V 5 bases and J 6 bases, with 10 bases left between them. This CDR3 is 12 amino acids long. Germline CDR1 is MDHEN and CDR2 is SYDVKM. The CDR3 loop reads CASSPLGNGYTF. CDR3 nucleotides: TGTGCCAGCAGTCCCCTGGGGAATGGCTACACCTTC.

This sequence joins TRBV5-6 and TRBJ1-1, with 10 positions matching TRBD1. The junction had 7 bases not matched to a gene; V was cut back by 0 bases and J by 5 bases. This CDR3 has 16 residues. Germline CDR1 SGHDT, CDR2 YYEEEE. The CDR3 region has the DNA TGTGCCAGCAGCTTGGGACAGGGGGCTAGGACTACTGAAGCTTTCTTT. Its translation: CASSLGQGARTTEAFF.

This rearrangement joins TRBV7-2 to TRBJ2-7; 11 bases map to TRBD2. Germline V gives CDR1 SGHTA, CDR2 FQGNSA. This CDR3 spans 15 amino acids. With 2 bases clipped from V and 7 bases from J, the junction kept 7 bases outside the gene matches. The CDR3 DNA reads TGTGCCAGCAGCTTAAATAGCGGGGGGGCGAATGAGCAGTACTTC. Translating gives CASSLNSGGANEQYF.